This T cell receptor (beta chain) was identified during a study of OX40 agonist ivuxolimab in advanced cancers. Patients with a history of autoimmune disease or on systemic immunosuppression were excluded. TCRdb keeps only in-frame clones here, not all; method: immunoSEQ multiplex PCR. Of about 64,000 clones detected, about 86% appear once; the ten largest clones hold around 2.1%. Germline CDR1 SGHAT, CDR2 FQNNGV. V dropped 4 bases and J dropped 2 bases, with 9 bases sitting between them. This CDR3 spans 13 amino acids. This chain links TRBV11-2 with TRBJ2-7; D may be TRBD2 (5 bases). The specimen was CD4+ or CD8+ T cells sorted from blood, collected in a trial of the OX40 agonist ivuxolimab. The TCR was taken from an adult with an advanced solid tumor such as melanoma, head and neck, liver or kidney cancer. The CDR3 nucleotides read TGTGCCAGCAGCTGGGGAGAAACCTACGAGCAGTACTTC. It yields the protein CASSWGETYEQYF.